These T cell receptor beta chains were read from a single sample in a study of control samples from healthy donors and cancer patients. Profiled with immunoSEQ multiplex PCR; TCRdb holds only in-frame clones, not every one. Among 200,000 to 250,000 clones listed, around 94% were seen once. The sample comprised blood. All receptors derive from a man aged 45-65 years in good health. Both conserved end residues are part of each CDR3. A D gene is named only where the DNA matches it firmly. For some rows the clone size is stated as once, few or many, or as a class when expanded; others skip it.

D	V	J	size	length	CDR3	DNA
TRBD2	TRBV27	TRBJ2-1	.	15	CASSLGGGALGEQFF	TGTGCCAGCAGTTTGGGCGGGGGGGCACTAGGTGAGCAGTTCTTC
TRBD1	TRBV5-4	TRBJ2-5	.	13	CASSRQGEETQYF	TGTGCCAGCAGCCGACAGGGGGAAGAGACCCAGTACTTC
TRBD1	TRBV10-3	TRBJ2-3	.	13	CAISQGGTDTQYF	TGTGCCATCAGCCAGGGGGGCACAGATACGCAGTATTTT
TRBD1	TRBV28	TRBJ1-1	.	14	CASSPRTGNTEAFF	TGTGCCAGCAGTCCCCGGACAGGCAACACTGAAGCTTTCTTT
TRBD1	TRBV29-1	TRBJ2-7	.	12	CSVTDRAYEQYF	TGCAGCGTGACGGACAGGGCATACGAGCAGTACTTC
TRBD1	TRBV5-1	TRBJ1-2	.	14	CASSLGQGINGYTF	TGCGCCAGCAGCTTGGGACAGGGAATTAATGGCTACACCTTC
TRBD1	TRBV5-5	TRBJ1-5	.	15	CASSPPGQFNQPQHF	TGTGCCAGCAGCCCCCCGGGACAGTTCAATCAGCCCCAGCATTTT
TRBD1	TRBV5-1	TRBJ2-1	.	13	CASSQGQGNEQFF	TGCGCCAGCAGCCAGGGACAGGGAAATGAGCAGTTCTTC
TRBD2	TRBV19	TRBJ2-5	.	14	CASSPDGGVKTQYF	TGTGCCAGTAGTCCGGACGGGGGGGTAAAGACCCAGTACTTC
.	TRBV4-2	TRBJ1-1	once	18	CASSQEPSYRAVNTEAFF	TGTGCCAGCAGCCAAGAGCCTTCATACCGGGCCGTGAACACTGAAGCTTTCTTT
TRBD1	TRBV9	TRBJ2-7	.	15	CASSVRTGVIYEQYF	TGTGCCAGCAGCGTTAGGACAGGGGTTATTTACGAGCAGTACTTC
.	TRBV6-1	TRBJ1-1	.	16	CASSDGRGLMNTEAFF	TGTGCCAGCAGTGATGGCAGGGGATTAATGAACACTGAAGCTTTCTTT
.	TRBV9	TRBJ2-1	.	12	CASSARFGTQFF	TGTGCCAGCAGCGCCCGCTTCGGGACGCAGTTCTTC
.	TRBV5-1	TRBJ1-2	.	14	CASSLAFRLRGYTF	TGCGCCAGCAGCTTAGCCTTCCGGCTTCGCGGCTACACCTTC
.	TRBV27	TRBJ2-1	.	16	CASSLGAGKAYNEQFF	TGTGCCAGCAGTCTCGGTGCAGGGAAGGCCTACAATGAGCAGTTCTTC
TRBD1	TRBV7-8	TRBJ1-2	.	16	CASSFPGQIINYGYTF	TGTGCCAGCAGCTTTCCGGGACAGATAATTAACTATGGCTACACCTTC
TRBD1	TRBV5-5	TRBJ1-4	.	15	CASSRGFGQGEKLFF	TGTGCCAGCAGCCGTGGGTTTGGACAGGGTGAAAAACTGTTTTTT
.	TRBV19	TRBJ2-3	.	13	CASSIRRGDTQYF	TGTGCCAGTAGTATTAGAAGGGGGGATACGCAGTATTTT
TRBD1	TRBV6-5	TRBJ1-2	.	13	CASRYGQGSGYTF	TGTGCCAGCAGATATGGACAGGGGAGTGGCTACACCTTC
TRBD2	TRBV20-1	TRBJ2-7	.	15	CSASRLAGGPYEQYF	TGCAGTGCTAGTCGACTAGCGGGGGGACCCTACGAGCAGTACTTC
.	TRBV7-8	TRBJ1-2	.	14	CASSLGAAHYGYTF	TGTGCCAGCAGCTTGGGAGCGGCCCACTATGGCTACACCTTC
.	TRBV5-4	TRBJ2-1	.	16	CASSLVRLAGGNEQFF	TGTGCCAGCAGCTTGGTCCGACTAGCAGGGGGGAATGAGCAGTTCTTC
.	TRBV24-1	TRBJ1-1	.	13	CATRVTGHTEAFF	TGTGCCACCAGGGTGACAGGCCACACTGAAGCTTTCTTT
.	TRBV27	TRBJ1-2	.	14	CASKVPGGNYGYTF	TGTGCCAGCAAAGTCCCTGGGGGGAACTATGGCTACACCTTC
.	TRBV5-4	TRBJ2-3	.	12	CASSGRGLPQYF	TGTGCCAGCAGCGGAAGAGGACTCCCGCAGTATTTT
TRBD1	TRBV5-1	TRBJ2-7	.	15	CASSSGQGAYHEQYF	TGCGCCAGCAGCTCGGGACAGGGGGCCTACCACGAGCAGTACTTC
.	TRBV6-5	TRBJ1-5	.	14	CASSRDNRNQPQHF	TGTGCCAGCAGCCGGGACAACCGGAATCAGCCCCAGCATTTT
.	TRBV6-1	TRBJ2-3	.	14	CASSDGQRTDTQYF	TGTGCCAGCAGTGACGGACAGCGCACAGATACGCAGTATTTT
.	TRBV25-1	TRBJ1-1	.	13	CASSATGHTEAFF	TGTGCCAGCAGTGCTACAGGGCACACTGAAGCTTTCTTT
.	TRBV6-5	TRBJ1-1	.	13	CASSLRVGAEAFF	TGTGCCAGCAGTCTGCGAGTCGGGGCTGAAGCTTTCTTT